The 5 T cell receptor beta chains given below trace back to one sample, sequenced in a study of cytomegalovirus exposure and HLA in healthy donors (dated by TCRdb to the late 2010s). Receptor libraries were prepared by the immunoSEQ multiplex PCR assay. For the multiplex PCR, a mixture combining 60 forward primers for TCR Vbeta segments and 13 reverse primers for TCR Jbeta segments was used. The clones in this table, taken by TCRdb from immuneACCESS, are in-frame only. Not every clone is retained; where verified, under half of the shortfall comes from an unresolved V gene, and the cause of the rest is unknown. This sample has about 140,000 clones in its table, and more than 60% of those were observed once. Around 1.9% of the sample is in the top ten clones. Sequencing used PBMCs. The receptors were gathered from a male donor in good health and CMV-seronegative.

The chain combines TRBV19 with TRBJ2-1, with 8 nucleotides matching TRBD2. The V gene's germline CDR1 is LNHDA and CDR2 SQIVND (reference sequence). Trimming at V came to 1 base and at J to 3 bases, leaving 8 bases not matched to a gene. The CDR3 totals 17 residues. As DNA, the CDR3 is TGTGCCAGTAGTATAGTTGGTAGCGGGGCTCTCTACAATGAGCAGTTCTTC. Protein: CASSIVGSGALYNEQFF.

Regarding this clone: Because the CDR3's place on the DNA is in doubt, the DNA is left out and the CDR3 is given as listed by TCRdb. The V and J genes are TRBV6-1 and TRBJ1-1; the D call in the table, TRBD1, was not verified against the DNA. Per the germline V gene, CDR1 is MNHNS and CDR2 is SASEGT. The CDR3 contains 13 residues when both ends are counted. The CDR3 loop is CASRGFGQGNRFF.

V gene TRBV10-2 combines with J gene TRBJ1-2, with TRBD1 matching 8 bases. Germline V gives CDR1 WSHSY, CDR2 SAAADI. J gave up 7 bases and V 4 bases, and 8 bases lay outside the gene matches. CDR3 length equals 14 residues. The CDR3 here is CASSGTGTGVGYTF. The CDR3 DNA follows: TGCGCCAGCAGTGGGACCGGGACAGGTGTTGGCTACACCTTC.

A note on this clone: Germline is not matched at one junction end, which may reflect a read error. This rearrangement joins TRBV7-2 to TRBJ2-1, with 9 positions matching TRBD2. The CDR3 is made up of 15 amino acids. Per germline, CDR1 SGHTA and CDR2 FQGNSA. For the CDR3, the DNA is TGTGCCAGCAGCTATATAGCGGGGGCCTATAATGAGCAGTTCTTC. Translation gives CASSYIAGAYNEQFF.

This clone came up once. The V call is TRBV19, the J call TRBJ1-1, with 7 positions matching TRBD1. CDR3 length equals 13 residues. The germline V gene encodes CDR1 LNHDA and CDR2 SQIVND (reference sequence). J was trimmed by 4 bases and V by 5 bases; bases with no gene match: 4. The CDR3 region has the DNA TGTGCCAGTAGTGGGACAGCCGGCACTGAAGCTTTCTTT. Its protein product is CASSGTAGTEAFF.